This entry lists 3 T cell receptor beta chains sequenced from one sample in a study of metastatic and nonmetastatic thyroid tumors. TCRdb re-called clones from the PCR reads using MiXCR. The sample comprises about 16,000 clones, about 13% of which are singletons, and approximately 30% rests with the top ten. Treatment of any kind had been given to no patient before thyroid surgery. The sequencing sample was made of blood. Receptors were obtained from a female donor with papillary thyroid cancer or a benign thyroid nodule (not recorded which). Some clones in this sample may be carry-over from other donors' samples.

This clone has at least ten counts. The rearrangement links TRBV6-2 or TRBV6-3 to TRBJ2-2; no clear D gene. The germline V gene encodes CDR1 MNHEY and CDR2 SVGEGT. Trimming left V 8 bases short and J 5 bases short, with 6 bases between. This CDR3 region has 11 residues. The CDR3 spells CASRGTGELFF. The DNA for the CDR3 is TGTGCCAGCCGTGGGACCGGGGAGCTGTTTTTT.

This clone has ten or more counts. This chain links TRBV18 with TRBJ2-7; 9 positions agree with TRBD1. CDR3 length equals 15 residues. V lost 1 base to trimming and J lost 4 bases; unmatched junction nucleotides: 5. Germline V gives CDR1 KGHSH, CDR2 LQKENI. CDR3 region: CASSPRTGVGYEQYF. The CDR3 coding sequence is TGTGCCAGCTCACCACGGACAGGGGTGGGATACGAGCAGTACTTC.

Note on this clone: Germline is not matched at one junction end, which may reflect a read error. V usage is TRBV5-1 and J usage is TRBJ1-4, with no clear D. Germline V gives CDR1 SGHRS, CDR2 YFSETQ. The CDR3 loop spans 15 amino acids. Written as DNA, the CDR3 is TGCGCCGGCAGCCGCACCGACGGTTATAACGAAAAACTGTTTTTT. Its translation is CAGSRTDGYNEKLFF. Full variable domain (missing parts from reference TRBV5-1 and TRBJ1-4): KAGVTQTPRYLIKTRGQQVTLSCSPISGHRSVSWYQQTPGQGLQFLFEYFSETQRNKGNFPGRFSGRQFSNSRSEMNVSTLELGDSALYLCAGSRTDGYNEKLFFGSGTQLSVL.